This is a list of T cell receptor beta chains from one sample in a study of T-cell memory formation after mild COVID-19. Each CDR3 protein gets one entry after TCRdb re-called the 5' RACE reads with MiXCR. This table has about 4,300 distinct CDR3 sequences, approximately 16% appearing once. What was sequenced was PBMCs or a T cell subset sorted from them (not recorded which). The receptors were gathered from an adult who had mild COVID-19 (a few samples of this study predate the infection). Cell type and time point are not known. Each CDR3 is given with its conserved first and last residue. The D gene is left open where the match is weak. Clone size appears in some rows only: once, few, many, or a class for an expanded clone.

d_gene	abundance	v_gene	j_gene	CDR3nt	CDR3aa
TRBD2	-	TRBV7-6	TRBJ2-1	TGTGCCAGCAGCTTCCGACTAGCGGGGACTTACAATGAGCAGTTCTTC	CASSFRLAGTYNEQFF
TRBD1	-	TRBV13	TRBJ2-1	TGTGCCAGCAGCGGACAGGGAAGCTCCTACAATGAGCAGTTCTTC	CASSGQGSSYNEQFF
-	medium-sized	TRBV5-5	TRBJ2-5	TGTGCCAGCAGCCACGCTGAGACGGTACAAGAGACCCAGTACTTC	CASSHAETVQETQYF
-	medium-sized	TRBV6-6	TRBJ2-3	TGTGCCAGCCGGCACGAGGGGGATACGCAGTATTTT	CASRHEGDTQYF
-	medium-sized	TRBV25-1	TRBJ2-5	TGTGCCAGCAGTGTACTAGGGGGGGGGGCCCAGTACTTC	CASSVLGGGAQYF
-	medium-sized	TRBV7-3	TRBJ2-2	TGTGCCAGCAGCTTAAACCCCGCCGCGAACACCGGGGAGCTGTTTTTT	CASSLNPAANTGELFF
-	medium-sized	TRBV10-1	TRBJ2-7	TGCGCCAGCAGTGAAACTCGCTACGAGCAGTACTTC	CASSETRYEQYF
-	medium-sized	TRBV20-1	TRBJ1-2	TGCAGTGCTAGCCTGGCGGGTGGTAACTATGGCTACACCTTC	CSASLAGGNYGYTF
-	medium-sized	TRBV4-2	TRBJ1-3	TGTGCCAGCAGCCCTAAGGAAGGCGACTTTTCTGGAAACACCATATATTTT	CASSPKEGDFSGNTIYF
-	medium-sized	TRBV12-3/TRBV12-4	TRBJ1-1	TGTGCCAGCAAGACGGACGGTAACACTGAAGCTTTCTTT	CASKTDGNTEAFF
-	medium-sized	TRBV24-1	TRBJ1-2	TGTGCCACCAGTGATTGGCAGGGTAGCGGCTACACCTTC	CATSDWQGSGYTF
-	once	TRBV24-1	TRBJ2-5	TGTGCCACCAGTGACTCCGGGACCGCTACCCAAGAGACCCAGTACTTC	CATSDSGTATQETQYF
TRBD2	medium-sized	TRBV15	TRBJ2-3	TGTGCCACCAGCAGAACATGGCAGCGGGGGTTGGCAGATACGCAGTATTTT	CATSRTWQRGLADTQYF
-	medium-sized	TRBV10-3	TRBJ2-1	TGTGCCACGGGCCCTGGAGGCGATGAGCAGTTCTTC	CATGPGGDEQFF
-	medium-sized	TRBV5-1	TRBJ1-5	TGCGCCAGCAGCTTGGGACTCCGGGACGGGTTCAATCAGCCCCAGCATTTT	CASSLGLRDGFNQPQHF
TRBD2	medium-sized	TRBV20-1	TRBJ2-3	TGCAGTGCTAGGATACTAGCGGAGGCCCATACGCAGTATTTT	CSARILAEAHTQYF
-	large	TRBV4-1	TRBJ2-1	TGCGCCAGCAGCTACCGGGACACGTTAAGGGATGAGCAGTTCTTC	CASSYRDTLRDEQFF
TRBD1	medium-sized	TRBV12-3/TRBV12-4	TRBJ1-2	TGTGCCAGCCGATCGACAGGGGCTGGCTACACCTTC	CASRSTGAGYTF
-	medium-sized	TRBV4-3	TRBJ2-6	TGCGCCAGCAGCCAACAGACAGTATCCGTCTCTGGGGCCAACGTCCTGACTTTC	CASSQQTVSVSGANVLTF